This T cell receptor beta chain was identified in a study of type 1 and type 2 diabetes patients. About the study: Magnetic bead positive selection isolated CD4+ or CD8+ T cells from PBMCs. Notes on the study in general: Age and gender were not matched between study groups, possibly biasing interpretation. Some expanded clones seen only in T1D might occur in additional T2D or control samples.

Amplification started from genomic DNA. Multiplex PCR with 30 forward and 13 reverse primers amplified the TCR beta CDR3. TCRdb re-analysed the multiplex PCR reads in MiXCR, keeping a single row per CDR3 protein. This table holds 250,000 to 300,000 distinct CDR3 sequences, roughly 50% found once. Concerning this clonotype itself: The antigen remains undetermined.

Trimming at V came to 5 bases and at J to 4 bases, leaving 3 bases not matched to a gene. Germline V gives CDR1 ENHRY, CDR2 SYGVKD. CDR3 length equals 13 residues. The chain has TRBV10-3 and TRBJ2-5; 8 bases agree with TRBD1. Sequenced: peripheral blood mononuclear cells (PBMCs). The origin of this receptor is a young man with type 2 diabetes. The CDR3: CAISRDRGETQYF. In nucleotides, the CDR3 is TGTGCCATCAGTCGAGACAGGGGAGAGACCCAGTACTTC.